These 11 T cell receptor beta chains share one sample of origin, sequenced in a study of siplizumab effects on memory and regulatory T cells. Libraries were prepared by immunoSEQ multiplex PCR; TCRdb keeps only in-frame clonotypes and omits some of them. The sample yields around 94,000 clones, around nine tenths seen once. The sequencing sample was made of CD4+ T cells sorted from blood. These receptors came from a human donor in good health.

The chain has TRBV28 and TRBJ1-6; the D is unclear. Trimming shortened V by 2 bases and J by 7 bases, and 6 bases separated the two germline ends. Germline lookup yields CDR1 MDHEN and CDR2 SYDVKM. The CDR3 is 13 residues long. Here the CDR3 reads CASSLQLNSPLHF. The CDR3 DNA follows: TGTGCCAGCAGTTTACAGTTAAATTCACCCCTCCACTTT.

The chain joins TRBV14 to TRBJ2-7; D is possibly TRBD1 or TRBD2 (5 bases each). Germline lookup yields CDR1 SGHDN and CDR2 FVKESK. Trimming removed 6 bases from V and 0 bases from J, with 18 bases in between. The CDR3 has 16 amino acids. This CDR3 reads CASSDGFGTRSYEQYF. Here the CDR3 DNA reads TGTGCCAGCAGTGACGGCTTTGGGACGCGCTCCTACGAGCAGTACTTC.

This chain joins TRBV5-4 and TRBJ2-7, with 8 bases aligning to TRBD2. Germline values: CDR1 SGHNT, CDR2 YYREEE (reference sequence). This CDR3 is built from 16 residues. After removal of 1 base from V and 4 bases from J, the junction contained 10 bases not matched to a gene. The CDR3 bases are TGTGCCAGCAGCTTGTCCCCCGCTAGCGGGCCGTACGAGCAGTACTTC. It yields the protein CASSLSPASGPYEQYF.

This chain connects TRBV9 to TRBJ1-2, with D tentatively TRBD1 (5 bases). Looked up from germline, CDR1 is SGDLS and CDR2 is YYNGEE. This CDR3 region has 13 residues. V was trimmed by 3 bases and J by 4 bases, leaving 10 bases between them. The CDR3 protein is CASSGAGGYGYTF. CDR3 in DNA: TGTGCCAGCAGCGGGGCGGGGGGCTATGGCTACACCTTC.

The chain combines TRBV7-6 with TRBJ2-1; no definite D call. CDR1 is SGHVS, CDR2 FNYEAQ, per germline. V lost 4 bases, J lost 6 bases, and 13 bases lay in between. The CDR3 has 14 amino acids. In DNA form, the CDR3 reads TGTGCCAGCAGCTCCCAAAGCTTAGGCAATGAGCAGTTCTTC. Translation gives CASSSQSLGNEQFF.

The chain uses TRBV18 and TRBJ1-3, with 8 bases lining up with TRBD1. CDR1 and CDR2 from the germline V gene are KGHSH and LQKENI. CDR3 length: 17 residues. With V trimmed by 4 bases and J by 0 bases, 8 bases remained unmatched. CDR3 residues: CASSLGQGRNSGNTIYF. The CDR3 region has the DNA TGTGCCAGCTCACTTGGACAGGGTCGAAACTCTGGAAACACCATATATTTT.

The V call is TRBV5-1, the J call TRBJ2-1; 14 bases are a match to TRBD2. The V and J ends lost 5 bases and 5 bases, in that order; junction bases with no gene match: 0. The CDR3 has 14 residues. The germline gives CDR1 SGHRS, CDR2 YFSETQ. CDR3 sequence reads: CASRTSGRDNEQFF. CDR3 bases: TGCGCCAGCAGGACTAGCGGGAGGGACAATGAGCAGTTCTTC. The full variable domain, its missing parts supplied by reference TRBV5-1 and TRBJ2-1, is KAGVTQTPRYLIKTRGQQVTLSCSPISGHRSVSWYQQTPGQGLQFLFEYFSETQRNKGNFPGRFSGRQFSNSRSEMNVSTLELGDSALYLCASRTSGRDNEQFFGPGTRLTVL.

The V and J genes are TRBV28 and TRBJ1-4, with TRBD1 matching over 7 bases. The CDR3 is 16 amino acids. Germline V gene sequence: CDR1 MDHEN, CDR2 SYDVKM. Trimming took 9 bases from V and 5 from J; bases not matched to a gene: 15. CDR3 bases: TGTGCCAGTTCGACAGGGAAAGGAGCAAAGAATGAAAAACTGTTTTTT. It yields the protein CASSTGKGAKNEKLFF.

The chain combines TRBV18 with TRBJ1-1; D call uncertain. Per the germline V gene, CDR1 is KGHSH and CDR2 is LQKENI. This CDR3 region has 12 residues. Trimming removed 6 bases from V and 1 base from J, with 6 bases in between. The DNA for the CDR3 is TGTGCCAGCTCGAGCGGGAACACTGAAGCTTTCTTT. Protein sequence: CASSSGNTEAFF.

CDR3 bases: TGTGCCAGTACCGTGACAGGGGTGTATAATTCACCCCTCCACTTT. This codes for CASTVTGVYNSPLHF. The chain carries TRBV19 and TRBJ1-6, with 8 bases fitting TRBD1. This CDR3 is built from 15 residues. J was trimmed by 4 bases and V by 7 bases; bases with no gene match: 6. Germline-derived CDR1 and CDR2 are LNHDA and SQIVND (reference sequence).

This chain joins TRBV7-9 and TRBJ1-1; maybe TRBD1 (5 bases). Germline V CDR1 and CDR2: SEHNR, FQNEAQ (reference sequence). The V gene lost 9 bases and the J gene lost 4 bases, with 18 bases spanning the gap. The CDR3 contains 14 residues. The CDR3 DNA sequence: TGTGCCAGTCTGCAGCCAGGGTCGGCCACTGAAGCTTTCTTT. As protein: CASLQPGSATEAFF. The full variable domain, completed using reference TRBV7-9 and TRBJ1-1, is DTGVSQNPRHKITKRGQNVTFRCDPISEHNRLYWYRQTLGQGPEFLTYFQNEAQLEKSRLLSDRFSAERPKGSFSTLEIQRTEQGDSAMYLCASLQPGSATEAFFGQGTRLTVV.